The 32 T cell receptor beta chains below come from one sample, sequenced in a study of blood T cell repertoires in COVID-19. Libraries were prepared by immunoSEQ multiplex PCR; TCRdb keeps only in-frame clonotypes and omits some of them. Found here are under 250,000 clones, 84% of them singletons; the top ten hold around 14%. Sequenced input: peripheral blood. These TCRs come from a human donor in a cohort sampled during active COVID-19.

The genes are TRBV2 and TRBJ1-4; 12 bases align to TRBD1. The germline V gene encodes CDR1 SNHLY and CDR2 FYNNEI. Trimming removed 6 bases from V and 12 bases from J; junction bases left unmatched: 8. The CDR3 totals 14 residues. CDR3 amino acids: CASSAGQGARQLFF. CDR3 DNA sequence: TGTGCCAGCAGCGCGGGACAGGGGGCGAGGCAACTGTTTTTT.

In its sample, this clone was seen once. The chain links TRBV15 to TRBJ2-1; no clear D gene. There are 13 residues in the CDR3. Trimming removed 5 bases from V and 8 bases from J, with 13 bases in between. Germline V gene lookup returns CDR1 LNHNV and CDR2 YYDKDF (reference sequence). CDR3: CATSERLVDEQFF. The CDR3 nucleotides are TGTGCCACCAGCGAGCGTCTCGTTGATGAGCAGTTCTTC.

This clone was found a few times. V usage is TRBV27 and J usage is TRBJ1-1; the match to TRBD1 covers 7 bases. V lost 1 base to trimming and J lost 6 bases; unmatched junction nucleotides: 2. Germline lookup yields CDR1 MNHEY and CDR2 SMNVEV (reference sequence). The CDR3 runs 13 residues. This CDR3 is CASSLYTGAEAFF. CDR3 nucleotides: TGTGCCAGCAGTTTATATACAGGGGCTGAAGCTTTCTTT.

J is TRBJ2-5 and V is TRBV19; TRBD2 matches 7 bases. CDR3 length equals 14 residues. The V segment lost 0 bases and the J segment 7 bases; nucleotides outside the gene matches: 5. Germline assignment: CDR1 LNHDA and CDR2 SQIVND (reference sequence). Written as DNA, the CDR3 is TGTGCCAGTAGTATAGATCGGGGGAGGGGGACCCAGTACTTC. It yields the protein CASSIDRGRGTQYF.

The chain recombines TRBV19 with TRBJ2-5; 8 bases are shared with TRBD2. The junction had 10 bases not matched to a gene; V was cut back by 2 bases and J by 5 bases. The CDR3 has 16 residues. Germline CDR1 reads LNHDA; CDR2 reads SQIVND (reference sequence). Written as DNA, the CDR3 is TGTGCCAGTAGTATAAGTCCCGGGACTAGGCGTGAGACCCAGTACTTC. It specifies CASSISPGTRRETQYF.

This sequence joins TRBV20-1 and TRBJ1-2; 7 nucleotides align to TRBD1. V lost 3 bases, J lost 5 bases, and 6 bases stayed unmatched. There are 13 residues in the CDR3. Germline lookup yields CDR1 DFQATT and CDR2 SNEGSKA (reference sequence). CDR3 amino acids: CSASGATGYGYTF. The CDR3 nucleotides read TGCAGTGCTAGTGGCGCGACAGGGTATGGCTACACCTTC.

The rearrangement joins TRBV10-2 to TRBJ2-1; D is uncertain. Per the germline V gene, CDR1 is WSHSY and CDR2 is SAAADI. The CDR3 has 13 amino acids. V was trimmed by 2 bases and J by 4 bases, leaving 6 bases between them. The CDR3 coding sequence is TGCGCCAGCAGTGAGACAGAATACAATGAGCAGTTCTTC. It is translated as CASSETEYNEQFF.

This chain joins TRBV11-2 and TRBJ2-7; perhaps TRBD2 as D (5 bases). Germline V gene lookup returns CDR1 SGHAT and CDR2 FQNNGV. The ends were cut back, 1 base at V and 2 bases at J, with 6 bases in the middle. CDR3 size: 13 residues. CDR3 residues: CASSLAGTYEQYF. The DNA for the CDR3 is TGTGCCAGCAGCTTAGCGGGAACCTACGAGCAGTACTTC.

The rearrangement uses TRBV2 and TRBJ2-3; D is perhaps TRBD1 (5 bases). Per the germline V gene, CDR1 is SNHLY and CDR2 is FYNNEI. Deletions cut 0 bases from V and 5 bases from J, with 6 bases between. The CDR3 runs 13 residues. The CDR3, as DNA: TGTGCCAGCAGTGAAGCGCAGGGAGATACGCAGTATTTT. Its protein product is CASSEAQGDTQYF.

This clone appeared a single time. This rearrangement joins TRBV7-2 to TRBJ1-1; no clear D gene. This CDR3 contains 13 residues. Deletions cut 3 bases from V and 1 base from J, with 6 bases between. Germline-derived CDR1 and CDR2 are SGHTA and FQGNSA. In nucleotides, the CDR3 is TGTGCCAGCAGCTTTCGACAGAACACTGAAGCTTTCTTT. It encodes CASSFRQNTEAFF.

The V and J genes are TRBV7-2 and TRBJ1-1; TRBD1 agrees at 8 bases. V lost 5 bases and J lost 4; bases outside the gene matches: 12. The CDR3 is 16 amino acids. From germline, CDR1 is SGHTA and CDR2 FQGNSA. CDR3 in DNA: TGTGCCAGCAGCGGACAGGGAAGGTTAAGGGGCACTGAAGCTTTCTTT. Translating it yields CASSGQGRLRGTEAFF.

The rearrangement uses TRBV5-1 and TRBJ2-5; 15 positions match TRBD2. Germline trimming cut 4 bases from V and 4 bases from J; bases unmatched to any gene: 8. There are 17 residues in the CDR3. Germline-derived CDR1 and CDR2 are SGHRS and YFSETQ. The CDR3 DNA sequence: TGCGCCAGCAGCCTAGGGTGGACTAGCGGGAGGGGAGAGACCCAGTACTTC. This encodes CASSLGWTSGRGETQYF.

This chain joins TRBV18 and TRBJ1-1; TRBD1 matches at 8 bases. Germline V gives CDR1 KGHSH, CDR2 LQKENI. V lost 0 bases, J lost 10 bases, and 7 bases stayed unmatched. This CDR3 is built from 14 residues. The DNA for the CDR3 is TGTGCCAGCTCACCACCACAGGGGGAAAGGAGAGCTTTCTTT. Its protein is CASSPPQGERRAFF. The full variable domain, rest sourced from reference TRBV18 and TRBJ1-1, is NAGVMQNPRHLVRRRGQEARLRCSPMKGHSHVYWYRQLPEEGLKFMVYLQKENIIDESGMPKERFSAEFPKEGPSILRIQQVVRGDSAAYFCASSPPQGERRAFFGQGTRLTVV.

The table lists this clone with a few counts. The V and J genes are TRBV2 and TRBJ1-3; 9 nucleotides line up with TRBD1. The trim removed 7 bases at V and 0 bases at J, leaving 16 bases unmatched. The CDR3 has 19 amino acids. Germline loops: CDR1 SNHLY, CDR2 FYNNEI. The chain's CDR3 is CASNVSPDRGLSSGNTIYF. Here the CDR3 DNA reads TGTGCCAGCAATGTCAGTCCGGACAGGGGACTGAGCTCTGGAAACACCATATATTTT.

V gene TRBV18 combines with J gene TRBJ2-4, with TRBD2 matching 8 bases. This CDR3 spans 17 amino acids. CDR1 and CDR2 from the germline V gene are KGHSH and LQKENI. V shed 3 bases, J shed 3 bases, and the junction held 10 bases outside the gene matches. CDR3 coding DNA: TGTGCCAGCTCACCTCGGACGGGACTAGTTCTCAAAAACATTCAGTACTTC. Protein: CASSPRTGLVLKNIQYF. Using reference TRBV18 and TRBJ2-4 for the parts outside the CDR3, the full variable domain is NAGVMQNPRHLVRRRGQEARLRCSPMKGHSHVYWYRQLPEEGLKFMVYLQKENIIDESGMPKERFSAEFPKEGPSILRIQQVVRGDSAAYFCASSPRTGLVLKNIQYFGAGTRLSVL.

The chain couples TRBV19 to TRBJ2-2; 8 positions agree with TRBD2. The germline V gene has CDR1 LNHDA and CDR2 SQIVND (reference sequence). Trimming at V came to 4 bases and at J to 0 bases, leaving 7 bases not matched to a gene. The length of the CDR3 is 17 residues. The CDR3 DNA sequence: TGTGCCAGTAGTAAGAACCTAGCGGGCTCGAACACCGGGGAGCTGTTTTTT. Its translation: CASSKNLAGSNTGELFF.

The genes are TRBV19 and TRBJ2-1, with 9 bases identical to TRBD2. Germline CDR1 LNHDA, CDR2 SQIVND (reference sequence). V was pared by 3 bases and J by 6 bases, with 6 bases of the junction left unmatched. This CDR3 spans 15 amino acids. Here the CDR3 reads CASSIVAGGGNEQFF. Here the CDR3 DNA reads TGTGCCAGTAGTATTGTGGCGGGAGGGGGCAATGAGCAGTTCTTC.

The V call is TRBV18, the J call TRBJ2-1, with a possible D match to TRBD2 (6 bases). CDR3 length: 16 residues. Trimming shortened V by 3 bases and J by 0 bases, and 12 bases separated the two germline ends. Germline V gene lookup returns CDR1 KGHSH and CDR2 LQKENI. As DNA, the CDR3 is TGTGCCAGCTCACCGGGGGAGGTGAGCTCCTACAATGAGCAGTTCTTC. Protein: CASSPGEVSSYNEQFF.

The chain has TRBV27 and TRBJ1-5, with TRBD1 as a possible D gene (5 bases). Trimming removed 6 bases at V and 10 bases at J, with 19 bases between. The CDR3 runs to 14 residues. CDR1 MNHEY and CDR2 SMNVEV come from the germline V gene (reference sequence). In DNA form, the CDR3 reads TGTGCCAGCAGCCCTACAGGCCAATTTTATCCCCAGCATTTT. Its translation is CASSPTGQFYPQHF.

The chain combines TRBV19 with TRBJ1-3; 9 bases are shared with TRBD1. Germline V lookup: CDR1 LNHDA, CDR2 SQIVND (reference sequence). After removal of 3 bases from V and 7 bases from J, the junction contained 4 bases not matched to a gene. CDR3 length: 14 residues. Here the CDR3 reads CASSIGQGFNTIYF. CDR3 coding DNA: TGTGCCAGTAGTATCGGACAGGGGTTTAACACCATATATTTT.

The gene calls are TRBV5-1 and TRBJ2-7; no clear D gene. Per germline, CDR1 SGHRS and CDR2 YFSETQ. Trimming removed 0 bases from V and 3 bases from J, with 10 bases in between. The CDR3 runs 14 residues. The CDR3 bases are TGCGCCAGCAGCTTGGTGCCCGAGATCTACGAGCAGTACTTC. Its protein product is CASSLVPEIYEQYF.

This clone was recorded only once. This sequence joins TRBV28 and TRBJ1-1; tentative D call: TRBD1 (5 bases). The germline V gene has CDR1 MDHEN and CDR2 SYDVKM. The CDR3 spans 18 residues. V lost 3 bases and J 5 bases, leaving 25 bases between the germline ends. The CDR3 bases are TGTGCCAGCAGTTTCCAGGGATATTACCCACTCTCAGTGACTGAAGCTTTCTTT. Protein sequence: CASSFQGYYPLSVTEAFF.

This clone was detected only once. This CDR3 is CASSYAGGRGETQYF. The DNA for the CDR3 is TGTGCCAGCAGTTATGCGGGGGGCAGGGGAGAGACCCAGTACTTC. The J gene is TRBJ2-5, the V gene TRBV6-2 or TRBV6-3, with TRBD2 matching over 8 bases. V shed 3 bases and J 4 bases; nucleotides not matched to a gene: 7. The CDR3 is made up of 15 amino acids. Germline V lookup: CDR1 MNHEY, CDR2 SVGEGT.

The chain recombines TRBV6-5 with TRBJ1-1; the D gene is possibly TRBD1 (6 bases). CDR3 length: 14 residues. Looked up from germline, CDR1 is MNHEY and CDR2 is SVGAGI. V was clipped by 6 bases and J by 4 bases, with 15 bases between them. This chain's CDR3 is CASSKGTTPTEAFF. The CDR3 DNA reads TGTGCCAGCAGCAAGGGGACAACCCCCACTGAAGCTTTCTTT.

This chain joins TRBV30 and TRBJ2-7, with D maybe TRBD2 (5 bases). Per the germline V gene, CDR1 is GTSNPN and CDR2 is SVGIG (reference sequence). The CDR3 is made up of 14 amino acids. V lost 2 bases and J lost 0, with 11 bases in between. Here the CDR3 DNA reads TGTGCCTGGAGTCGGCGGAGGAGCTCCTACGAGCAGTACTTC. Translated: CAWSRRRSSYEQYF.

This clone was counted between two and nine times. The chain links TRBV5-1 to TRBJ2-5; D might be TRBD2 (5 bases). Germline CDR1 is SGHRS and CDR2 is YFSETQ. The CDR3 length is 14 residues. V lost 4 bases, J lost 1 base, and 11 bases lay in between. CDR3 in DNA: TGCGCCAGCAGCGTGGACTCCGTCCAAGAGACCCAGTACTTC. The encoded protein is CASSVDSVQETQYF.

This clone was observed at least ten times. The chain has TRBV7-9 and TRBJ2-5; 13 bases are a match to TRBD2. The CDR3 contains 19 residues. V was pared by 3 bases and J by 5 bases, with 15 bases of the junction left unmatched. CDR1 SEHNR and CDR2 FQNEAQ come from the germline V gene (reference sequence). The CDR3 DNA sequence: TGTGCCAGCAGCTTTCCCCGGGGGACTAGCGGGAATATAGACGAGACCCAGTACTTC. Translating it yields CASSFPRGTSGNIDETQYF.

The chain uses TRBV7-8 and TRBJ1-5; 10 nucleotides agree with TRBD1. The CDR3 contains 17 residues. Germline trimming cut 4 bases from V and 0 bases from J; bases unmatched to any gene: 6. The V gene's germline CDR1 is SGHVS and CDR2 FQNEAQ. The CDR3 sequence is CASSSWTGGISNQPQHF. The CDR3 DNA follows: TGTGCCAGCAGCTCCTGGACAGGGGGGATTAGCAATCAGCCCCAGCATTTT.

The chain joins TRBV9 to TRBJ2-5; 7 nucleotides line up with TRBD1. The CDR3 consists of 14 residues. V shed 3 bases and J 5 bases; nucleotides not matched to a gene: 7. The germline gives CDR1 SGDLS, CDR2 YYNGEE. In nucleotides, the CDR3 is TGTGCCAGCAGCGAACCAGGGGGTGGGGAGACCCAGTACTTC. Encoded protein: CASSEPGGGETQYF.

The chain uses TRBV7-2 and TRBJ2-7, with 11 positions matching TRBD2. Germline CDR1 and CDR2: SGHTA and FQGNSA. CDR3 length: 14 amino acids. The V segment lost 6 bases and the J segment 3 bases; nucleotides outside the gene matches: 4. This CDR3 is CASRLTSGSYEQYF. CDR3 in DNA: TGTGCCAGCAGGCTAACTAGCGGGAGCTACGAGCAGTACTTC.

In nucleotides, the CDR3 is TGTGCCAGTAGTGCCGACAGCGATCTACTAGCGGGCCGCATCAATGAGCAGTTCTTC. Translating gives CASSADSDLLAGRINEQFF. The V gene is TRBV19, the J gene TRBJ2-1; TRBD2 agrees at 9 bases. Trimming took 5 bases from V and 6 from J; bases not matched to a gene: 20. The CDR3 sequence is 19 residues long. Germline CDR1 reads LNHDA; CDR2 reads SQIVND (reference sequence).

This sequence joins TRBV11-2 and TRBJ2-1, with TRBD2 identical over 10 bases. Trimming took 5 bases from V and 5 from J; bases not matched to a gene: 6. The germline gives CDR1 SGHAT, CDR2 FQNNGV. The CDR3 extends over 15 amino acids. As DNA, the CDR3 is TGTGCCAGCAGCCCCAGCGGGAGGGTTAACAATGAGCAGTTCTTC. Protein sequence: CASSPSGRVNNEQFF.